This T cell receptor beta chain was retrieved from a study of blood T cell repertoires in COVID-19 (dated by TCRdb to about 2020). Some background on the complete study: The collaborator samples originated in the United States, Italy and Spain and spanned the acute and convalescent phases of COVID-19. The repertoires were released in a freely available public database intended as a resource for research on the immune response to SARS-CoV-2. Samples were obtained from the ongoing ImmuneRACE study (first 160 participants) and from approximately 1,200 subjects provided by 6 global collaborators. The material from the prospective study consisted of cDNA or gDNA derived from T cells, B-cell-depleted T cells, or PBMCs. Sample metadata almost always included a de-identified subject ID, COVID-19 status, age in years and sex. Where HLA class I and class II types were available, the types were taken from metadata supplied by the sample provider, not from assay-based typing. Subjects who had been exposed to COVID-19, were actively infected with it, or had recovered from it provided the deeply sampled blood TCRbeta repertoires that made up the dataset.

What the research found in general, with its limitations: The amount of clinical and demographic metadata varied by source and participant and was provided uncurated.

TCRbeta CDR3 regions were amplified from genomic DNA using the immunoSEQ Assay, a bias-controlled multiplex PCR. The original pipeline was this. The number of nucleated cells in each sample was estimated from the amplification of reference gene primers within the assay. To quantify the absolute abundance of each unique TCRbeta CDR3 rearrangement, sequence reads were collapsed and filtered. Productive Simpson clonality was computed per sample as the square root of Simpson's diversity index over productive rearrangements. The immuneACCESS repertoire file appears here via TCRdb, limited to in-frame rearrangements. These files lack a portion of the clones; in checked studies, under half of the deficit traces to unresolved V genes, and the cause of the others is not known. That table furnishes V, J and clone size, whereas the DNA furnished D and trimming. The sample table holds around 420,000 clones, of which 88% were seen once. The ten largest clonotypes hold 2% to 2.5% of the sample.

The germline V gene provides CDR1 KGHDR and CDR2 SFDVKD. Its CDR3 holds 13 amino acids, cysteine through phenylalanine. The read is trimmed to its CDR3 DNA, 39 bases read in frame from base 1. V has 11 bases trimmed and J has 0 bases trimmed; junction bases matching no gene number 4. Participants in the prospective study were enrolled through a virtual design, were aged 18 to 89 years, and lived in fewer than 30 United States geographic areas. In the prospective study, cohorts were assigned on the basis of participant-reported clinical history obtained from a screening survey and a study questionnaire. Each participant in the prospective study had whole blood, serum and a nasopharyngeal or oropharyngeal swab collected by mobile phlebotomists. Over an approximately 2-month period, participants in the prospective study had the option of providing additional blood draws and questionnaires. Before DNA extraction, prospective study blood samples were shipped either frozen or at room temperature.

For this clone: Its recognized antigen is unknown. Per-base quality was not reported, and no clone a single base away is much larger than it.

The sequenced sample consisted of PBMCs or T cells enriched from blood (not recorded which). The receptor chain draws on TRBV24-1 and TRBJ2-3; TRBD1 aligns with 7 central bases. This sequence originates from a middle-aged woman with acute COVID-19. The DNA is as follows: TGTGCCATCGGGACAGCTAGCACAGATACGCAGTATTTT. Its amino acids are CAIGTASTDTQYF.